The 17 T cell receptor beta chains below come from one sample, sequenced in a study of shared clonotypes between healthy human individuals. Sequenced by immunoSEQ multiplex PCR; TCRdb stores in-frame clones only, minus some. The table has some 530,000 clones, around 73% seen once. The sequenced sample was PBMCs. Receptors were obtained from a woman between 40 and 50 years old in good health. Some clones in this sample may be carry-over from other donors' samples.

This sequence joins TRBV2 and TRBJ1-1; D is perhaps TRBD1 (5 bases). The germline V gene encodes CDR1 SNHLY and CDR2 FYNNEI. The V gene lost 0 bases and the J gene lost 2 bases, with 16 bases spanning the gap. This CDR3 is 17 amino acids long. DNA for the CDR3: TGTGCCAGCAGTGAAGCGCTTCGACGGGACCCTAACACTGAAGCTTTCTTT. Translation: CASSEALRRDPNTEAFF.

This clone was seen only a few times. In DNA form, the CDR3 reads TGTGCCAGCAGCCTAACAACCTGGGTTGGGACCGGGGAGCTGTTTTTT. Translated, it gives CASSLTTWVGTGELFF. The V call is TRBV11-2, the J call TRBJ2-2; D remains unclear. V was shortened by 5 bases and J by 5 bases, with 18 bases between the two germline ends. The germline V gene has CDR1 SGHAT and CDR2 FQNNGV. CDR3 length: 16 residues.

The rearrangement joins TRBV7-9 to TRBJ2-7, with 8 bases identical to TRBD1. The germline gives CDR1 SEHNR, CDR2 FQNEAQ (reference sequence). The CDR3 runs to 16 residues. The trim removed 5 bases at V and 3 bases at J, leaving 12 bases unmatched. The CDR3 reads CASSGDRGDTIYEQYF. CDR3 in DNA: TGTGCCAGCAGCGGCGACAGGGGCGATACAATCTACGAGCAGTACTTC.

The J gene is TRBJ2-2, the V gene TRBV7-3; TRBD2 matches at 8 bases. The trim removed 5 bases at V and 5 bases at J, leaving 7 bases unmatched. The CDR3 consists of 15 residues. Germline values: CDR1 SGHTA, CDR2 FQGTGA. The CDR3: CASSISGTLTGELFF. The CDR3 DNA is TGTGCCAGCAGCATTAGCGGGACCCTAACCGGGGAGCTGTTTTTT. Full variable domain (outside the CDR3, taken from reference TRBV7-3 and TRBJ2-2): GAGVSQTPSNKVTEKGKYVELRCDPISGHTALYWYRQSLGQGPEFLIYFQGTGAADDSGLPNDRFFAVRPEGSVSTLKIQRTERGDSAVYLCASSISGTLTGELFFGEGSRLTVL.

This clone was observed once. The CDR3 nucleotides read TGTGCCAGCACTGCGGGAGAGGGCGGCTACACCTTC. This codes for CASTAGEGGYTF. This chain joins TRBV14 and TRBJ1-2, with no clear D. CDR1 and CDR2 (germline): SGHDN, FVKESK. The V end lost 7 bases, the J end lost 8 bases, and 14 bases lay between the germline ends. CDR3 length: 12 amino acids.

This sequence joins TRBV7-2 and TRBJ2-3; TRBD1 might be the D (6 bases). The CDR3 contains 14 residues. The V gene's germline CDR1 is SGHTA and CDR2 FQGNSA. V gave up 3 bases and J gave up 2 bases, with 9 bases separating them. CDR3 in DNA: TGTGCCAGCAGCTTTTGGACAGTCACAGATACGCAGTATTTT. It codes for CASSFWTVTDTQYF.

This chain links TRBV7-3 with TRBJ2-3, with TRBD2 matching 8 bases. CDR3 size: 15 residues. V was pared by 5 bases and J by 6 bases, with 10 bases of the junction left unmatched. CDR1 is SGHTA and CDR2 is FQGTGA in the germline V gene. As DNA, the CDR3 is TGTGCCAGCAGCACCGGACTAGCCGATGGGGATACGCAGTATTTT. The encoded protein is CASSTGLADGDTQYF. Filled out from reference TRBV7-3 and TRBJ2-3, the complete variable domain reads GAGVSQTPSNKVTEKGKYVELRCDPISGHTALYWYRQSLGQGPEFLIYFQGTGAADDSGLPNDRFFAVRPEGSVSTLKIQRTERGDSAVYLCASSTGLADGDTQYFGPGTRLTVL.

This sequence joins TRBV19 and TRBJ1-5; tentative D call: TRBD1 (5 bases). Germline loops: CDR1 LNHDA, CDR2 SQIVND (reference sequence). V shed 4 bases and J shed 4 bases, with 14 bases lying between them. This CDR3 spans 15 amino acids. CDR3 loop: CASSRGGVANQPQHF. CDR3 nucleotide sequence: TGTGCCAGTAGTAGGGGCGGGGTAGCAAATCAGCCCCAGCATTTT.

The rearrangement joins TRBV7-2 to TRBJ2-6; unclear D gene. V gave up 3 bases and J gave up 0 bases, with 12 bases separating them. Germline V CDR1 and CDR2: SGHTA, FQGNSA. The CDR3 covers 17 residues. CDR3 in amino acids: CASSLGGVHSGANVLTF. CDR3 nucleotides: TGTGCCAGCAGCTTGGGCGGCGTACACTCTGGGGCCAACGTCCTGACTTTC.

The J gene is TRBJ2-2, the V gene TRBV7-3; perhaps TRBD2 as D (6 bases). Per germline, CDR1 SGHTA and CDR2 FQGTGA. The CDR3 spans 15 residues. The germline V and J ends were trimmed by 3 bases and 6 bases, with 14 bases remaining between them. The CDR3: CASSFSSGGAGELFF. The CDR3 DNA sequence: TGTGCCAGCAGCTTTAGTAGCGGAGGAGCCGGGGAGCTGTTTTTT.

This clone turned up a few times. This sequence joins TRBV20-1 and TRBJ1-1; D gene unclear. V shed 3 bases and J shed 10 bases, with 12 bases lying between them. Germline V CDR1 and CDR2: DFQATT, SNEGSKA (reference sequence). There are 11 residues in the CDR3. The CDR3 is CSASWQSVAFF. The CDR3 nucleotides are TGCAGTGCTAGTTGGCAATCGGTAGCTTTCTTT.

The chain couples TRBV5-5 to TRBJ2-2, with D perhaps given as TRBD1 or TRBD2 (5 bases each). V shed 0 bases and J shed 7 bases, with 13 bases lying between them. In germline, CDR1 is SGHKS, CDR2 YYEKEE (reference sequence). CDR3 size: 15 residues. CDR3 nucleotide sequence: TGTGCCAGCAGCTTGGGAGCTCTGGGGGTCGGGGAGCTGTTTTTT. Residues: CASSLGALGVGELFF.

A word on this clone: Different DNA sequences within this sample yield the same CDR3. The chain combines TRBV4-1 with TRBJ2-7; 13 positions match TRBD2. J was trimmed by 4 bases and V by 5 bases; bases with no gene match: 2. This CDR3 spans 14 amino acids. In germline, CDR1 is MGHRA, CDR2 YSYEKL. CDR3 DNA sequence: TGCGCCAGCAGCAGGACTAGCGGGAGTTACGAGCAGTACTTC. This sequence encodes CASSRTSGSYEQYF.

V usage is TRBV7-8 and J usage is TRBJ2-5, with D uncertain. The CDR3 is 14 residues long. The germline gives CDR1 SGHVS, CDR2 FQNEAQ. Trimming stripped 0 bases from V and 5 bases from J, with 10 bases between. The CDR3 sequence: CASSLARVRETQYF. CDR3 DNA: TGTGCCAGCAGCTTAGCAAGGGTGAGGGAGACCCAGTACTTC.

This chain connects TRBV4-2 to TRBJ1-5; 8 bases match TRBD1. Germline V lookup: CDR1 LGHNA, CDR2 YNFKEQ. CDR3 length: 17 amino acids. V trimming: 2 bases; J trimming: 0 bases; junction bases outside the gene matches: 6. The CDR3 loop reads CASSQRDRTYSNQPQHF. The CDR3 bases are TGTGCCAGCAGCCAAAGGGACAGGACATATAGCAATCAGCCCCAGCATTTT.

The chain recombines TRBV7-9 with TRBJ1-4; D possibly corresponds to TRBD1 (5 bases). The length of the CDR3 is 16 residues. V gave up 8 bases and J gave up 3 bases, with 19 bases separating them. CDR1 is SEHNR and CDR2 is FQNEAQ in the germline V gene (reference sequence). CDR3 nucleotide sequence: TGTGCCAGCGCTGGGGGTCGGACGGGGCCTAATGAAAAACTGTTTTTT. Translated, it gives CASAGGRTGPNEKLFF.

CDR3 loop: CAPQGGIYCTDTQYF. The CDR3 DNA is TGTGCCCCCCAGGGGGGGATCTATTGCACAGATACGCAGTATTTT. The gene calls are TRBV7-3 and TRBJ2-3, with D possibly being TRBD1 or TRBD2 (7 bases each). Germline lookup yields CDR1 SGHTA and CDR2 FQGTGA. The CDR3 loop spans 15 amino acids. V was clipped by 11 bases and J by 1 base, with 19 bases between them.